This TCR beta chain was recorded in a study of cytomegalovirus exposure and HLA in healthy donors (dated by TCRdb to about 2017). In terms of the full investigation: An earlier analysis of roughly 610 of the donors reported under 300 Gb of sequence data and around 100 million unique TCR beta sequences obtained from 150 million to 200 million T cells. Roughly 300 gigabases of sequencing data and around 80 million unique TCR sequences made up an early release that covered under 750 HLA-typed donors. The genetic ancestry cluster associated with self-reported Caucasian donors included 80% to 90% of the 398 genotyped donors. The study was designed to test whether signatures of past pathogen exposure could be identified by cataloging public T cell receptors. The study profiled the T cell repertoires of approximately 700 subjects by immunosequencing and related them to cytomegalovirus serostatus. Besides the first cohort of approximately 710 subjects, a separate validation cohort made up of roughly 120 different subjects was used. The study combined high-throughput TCR immunosequencing, statistical association of individual TCRs with disease status, and machine learning to predict cytomegalovirus infection status. A later analysis re-analyzed previously published TCR beta repertoires from 666 donors and added high-resolution HLA genotyping to study TCR occurrence patterns. In the later analysis, no new phenotypic data were used to find candidate immune exposures; instead, reliance was placed on TCR beta sequences and their occurrence across donors. An earlier analysis of approximately 580 of the donors used high-throughput TCR beta sequencing to judge whether each TCR beta V gene segment behaved as functional or pseudogenic. Donor age, sex, ethnicity and CMV serostatus were collected together with the repertoire data. A later genetic analysis took genome-wide SNP genotypes for about 55% of the 666 donors and used that subset as a discovery cohort. All discovery cohort repertoires had been generated using a single sequencing platform. HLA typing included class I and class II loci at four-digit resolution. The number of donors typed differed by locus, with 629-630 for A, B, C, DRB1 and DQB1, over 500 for DQA1, 600 to 610 for DPA1, and approximately 470 for DPB1. Because of strong linkage in the cohort, roughly five DR-DQ haplotypes were treated as single units for association and clustering. Among under 450 genotyped donors of the cohort, an average of around 240,000 unique TCR beta nucleotide sequences were sequenced per donor, around 18% of them non-productive. Broader findings and caveats from the paper: Some IMGT-functional V segments, including TRBV6-2 and TRBV6-3, could not be told apart with the 87-base-pair reads, so those segments were excluded. The study gave a list of 150 to 200 TCR beta chains associated with cytomegalovirus. According to a later genetic analysis, donors in an Asian-associated ancestry cluster had fewer N-insertions in productive TCRs than the approximately 650-donor mean. In a later analysis, most CMV-associated TCR beta chains were found to appear HLA-restricted, with HLA associations seemingly driven largely by CMV exposure. In this cohort, only TCR beta chains were sequenced, and detectable features were limited by the absence of alpha or paired-chain data. A later analysis associated 15,000 to 20,000 TCR beta sequences with specific HLA alleles at a false discovery rate of 0.05. Correlated functional status among segregating V segments might be attributable to linkage disequilibrium, but an unknown experimental factor could not be ruled out. It was suggested by the authors that the approach could potentially be generalized to other disease states and immunological phenotypes. The sequencing pipeline was judged likely to have produced a cluster of highly shared sequence variants as a technical artifact. In a later genetic analysis, a missense DCLRE1C variant was associated with V-gene and J-gene trimming of TCR beta chains, and the association was replicated in an independent cohort. In vitro tests confirmed that a few of the cytomegalovirus-associated TCR beta chains recognize cytomegalovirus antigens. In a later analysis, TCR association rates were found to vary across HLA loci, with the most associated TCRs seen for DRB1 alleles and the fewest for HLA-C alleles. Because some donors lacked HLA typing at each locus, the association tests relied only on the typed subset. When HLA alleles, especially DR and DQ, strongly co-occurred, attributing TCR associations to individual alleles was difficult. Most TCR sequences were seen in very few donors, while some public TCRs were found in many individuals. Compared with equally common non-associated chains, HLA-associated TCR beta chains in a later analysis were more clonally expanded and had lower generation probabilities. Because counts were too low, fewer than 20 rarely observed V segments, including chromosome 9 orphons, were excluded from the earlier analysis of roughly 580 of the donors. The classifier was reported to diagnose cytomegalovirus status with high specificity and sensitivity in both the original cohort and the validation cohort. Several of the top co-occurrence clusters appeared to be linked to parvovirus B19, influenza, CMV and Epstein-Barr virus, according to a later analysis. An earlier analysis of 587 of the donors showed that most TCR beta V segments appeared in productive rearrangements either about 87% or about 30% of the time, which broadly matched IMGT annotations. A further reported finding was that TCR beta sequences accurately predicted the HLA-A and HLA-B alleles for most subjects in the first cohort. CMV serostatus was the only immune exposure information available for the cohort. Roughly uniform sequencing depth across donors was assumed in presence/absence analyses, although this assumption may not hold.

The library was prepared using the immunoSEQ multiplex PCR assay. For the multiplex PCR, a mixture combining 60 forward primers for TCR Vbeta segments and 13 reverse primers for TCR Jbeta segments was used. A multiplex PCR assay on genomic DNA amplified the CDR3 region of rearranged TCR beta genes. The Illumina HiSeq System was used to sequence the amplified TCR beta libraries as 87-base-pair reads. Under the source paper's analysis protocol: In a later analysis, tens of millions of unique TCR beta chains were counted across the 650 to 750 repertoires, and roughly 11 million of these chains were shared by at least two donors. Raw reads were error-corrected and collapsed into unique sequences by a nearest-neighbor algorithm in which closely related sequences were merged to remove PCR and sequencing errors. CDR3 sequences were aligned to IMGT reference sequences to assign V, D and J gene segments. For a sequence to be retained, a match of at least six nucleotides to both a V gene segment and a J gene segment was required. A rearrangement counted as productive if the CDR3 had no stop codons and remained in frame with V and J, and every other rearrangement counted as non-productive. Following IMGT convention, CDR3 was defined as the stretch from the second conserved V-encoded cysteine to the conserved J-encoded phenylalanine. The earlier analysis of approximately 590 of the donors excluded any sequence lacking an unambiguous match to a single V gene segment. An earlier analysis of approximately 590 of the donors called V segments functional above 56.7% productive rearrangements and segregating when the between-donor standard deviation exceeded 5%. A statistical classification framework was built to diagnose cytomegalovirus status from the catalog of TCR beta chain sequences. In a later analysis, TCR nucleotide sequences were compared against IMGT/GENE-DB human TR gene sequences so that V and J genes could be assigned. The TCRdist pipeline was used in a later analysis to assign CDR3 sequences and most-parsimonious VDJ recombination scenarios. In a later analysis, each TCR beta chain was defined by its CDR3 amino acid sequence together with its V-gene family, and reads without a unique V-gene family were excluded. To address suspected cross-contamination and a sequencing artifact, a later analysis removed several hundred highly shared, low-generation-probability nucleotide sequences. A later analysis calculated a clonal expansion index for each public chain from normalized within-repertoire ranks of inferred template counts. Generation probabilities in a later analysis came from a VDJ recombination model fitted to out-of-frame rearrangements, and those results were checked against IGoR. In a later analysis, hypergeometric tests were used to score TCR-TCR, TCR-HLA and TCR-CMV co-occurrence, with a repertoire-size bias correction applied to TCR pairs. In a later analysis, false discovery rates were estimated by permuting HLA or CMV assignments 20 times. A later analysis grouped co-occurring TCRs with DBSCAN, adding TCRdist sequence similarity when clustering within HLA-allele-positive subsets. Co-occurrence clustering excluded repertoires with fewer than 30,000 or more than 120,000 public chains, plus five with anomalous nucleotide sharing. TCRdb holds this immuneACCESS table with in-frame rearrangements only. Some clones are missing; in checked studies, unresolved V genes explain under half, and the rest has no known cause. V, J and clone size were drawn from that table, and D and trimming were deduced from the DNA. The sample table shows about 150,000 clones, and around 60% are seen once. The ten largest clonotypes hold 5.5% to 9% of the sample.

Points on this clone: Its antigen target is currently unknown. No clone much larger than this one lies a single base away; base qualities are absent.

The cohort was made up of about 670 healthy bone marrow donors. All cohort members were sampled while nominally healthy, although unrecorded immune exposures were likely present. The donor was CMV seropositive and was included in the group of 290 or so seropositive cohort members. Each donor provided a peripheral blood sample, and peripheral blood mononuclear cells were used for TCR beta sequencing. Genomic DNA extraction from the blood cell samples was performed with the Qiagen DNeasy Blood Extraction Kit. Reading the germline V gene gives CDR1 SGDLS and CDR2 YYNGEE. There are 14 amino acids in the CDR3, from cysteine to phenylalanine inclusive. Only the CDR3 region is kept as DNA, spanning 42 bases read in frame from base 1. At the junction V is shortened by 4 bases and J by 0 bases, with 11 bases in between.

This sequence uses TRBV9 and TRBJ2-7; TRBD2 might be the D gene, on 5 matching bases. What was sequenced was PBMCs. The TCR originated in a woman in her sixties or seventies in good health and CMV-seropositive. The CDR3 region has the sequence CASSMDWNSYEQYF. The DNA is as follows: TGTGCCAGCAGCATGGACTGGAACTCCTACGAGCAGTACTTC.